This T cell receptor beta chain was documented in a study of cytomegalovirus exposure and HLA in healthy donors. Points from the study as a whole: The tendency of first-cohort TCR clusters to co-occur in the 120 or so validation repertoires was identified by a subsequent analysis.

From the approximately 110-subject validation cohort, which was separate from the roughly 620-subject first cohort, the donors were drawn. Here immunoSEQ multiplex PCR was the method, and the copy in TCRdb shows in-frame clones only, minus some. The table records 130,000 to 150,000 clones, 75% to 90% of them present only once. About this clone itself: What it binds is unknown.

The sample consisted of PBMCs. The origin of this receptor is a woman aged 18-29 years in good health and CMV-seropositive.

The DNA of the CDR3 is TGTGCCAGCAGTTCGACTGTTGGCGTTATGAACACTGAAGCTTTCTTT. Amino acid sequence: CASSSTVGVMNTEAFF. V and J are TRBV27 and TRBJ1-1; unclear D gene. This CDR3 comprises 16 residues. V was cut by 4 bases and J by 0 bases, with 15 bases left in between. Germline V gene lookup returns CDR1 MNHEY and CDR2 SMNVEV (reference sequence).